This TCR beta chain was profiled in a study of blood T cell repertoires in COVID-19 (dated by TCRdb to the early 2020s). The study in broad terms: Collaborator samples came from the United States, Italy and Spain and covered acute and convalescent phases of COVID-19. The prospective study material was composed of cDNA or gDNA derived from T cells, B-cell-depleted T cells, or PBMCs. Deeply sampled blood TCRbeta repertoires from subjects exposed to, actively infected with, or recovered from COVID-19 were included in the dataset. The repertoires were released in a freely available public database meant as a resource for research on the immune response to SARS-CoV-2. The samples were drawn from the first 160 participants of the ongoing ImmuneRACE study and from 1,200 or so subjects provided by 6 global collaborators. The sample metadata nearly always contained a de-identified subject ID, COVID-19 status, age in years and sex. HLA class I and class II types, where available, came from metadata supplied by the sample provider rather than from assay-based typing.

The collaborating institutions used their own protocols to collect whole blood in K2EDTA tubes. For TCRbeta analysis, collaborator samples were shipped as frozen whole blood, as isolated PBMCs, or as DNA extracted from either sample type. TCRbeta CDR3 regions were amplified from genomic DNA by means of the immunoSEQ Assay, a bias-controlled multiplex PCR. Regarding the original processing steps: The number of nucleated cells in each sample was estimated from the amplification of reference gene primers within the assay. To quantify the absolute abundance of each unique TCRbeta CDR3 rearrangement, sequence reads were collapsed and filtered. For each sample, productive Simpson clonality was calculated by taking the square root of Simpson's diversity index across productive rearrangements. This immuneACCESS table, as held by TCRdb, lists in-frame sequences with V and J called but not all clones. Of the missing ones, under half trace to an unresolved V gene in checked studies; the others have no known cause. Clone size and V and J calls were adopted from that table, with D and trimming inferred from the DNA. Within this sample are approximately 190,000 clones, with about 80% of them counted one time only. The ten largest clones represent around an eighth of the sample.

The paper's findings and limits, for the study overall: The amount of clinical and demographic metadata varied by source and participant and was provided uncurated.

Reading from cysteine to phenylalanine, the CDR3 counts 15 amino acids. Solely the CDR3 DNA is kept, with 45 bases framed from the first base. V sheds 4 bases and J sheds 0 bases, leaving 10 bases between their ends. CDR1 MDHEN and CDR2 SYDVKM were looked up in the germline V gene. Comment on this clone: Its binding antigen is unknown. Base quality data are lacking; no much larger clone is found one base away.

The sequence joins TRBV28 to TRBJ2-1; perhaps TRBD2 is the D gene, with 6 bases matching. The sequenced material came from peripheral blood. This TCR was sampled from a man aged 25 to 40 with active or convalescent COVID-19. The CDR3 loop reads CASSSEGSSYNEQFF. The nucleotide sequence is given as TGTGCCAGCAGTTCGGAGGGTAGCTCCTACAATGAGCAGTTCTTC.